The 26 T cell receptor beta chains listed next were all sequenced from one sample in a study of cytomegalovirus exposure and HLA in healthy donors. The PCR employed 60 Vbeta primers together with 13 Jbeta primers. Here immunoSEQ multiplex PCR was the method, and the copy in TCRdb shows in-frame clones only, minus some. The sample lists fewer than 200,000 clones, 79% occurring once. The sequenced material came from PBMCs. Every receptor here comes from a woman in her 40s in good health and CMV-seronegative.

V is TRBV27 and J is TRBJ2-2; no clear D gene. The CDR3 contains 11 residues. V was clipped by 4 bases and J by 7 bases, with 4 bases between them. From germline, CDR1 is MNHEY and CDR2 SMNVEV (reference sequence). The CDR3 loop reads CASSSSGELFF. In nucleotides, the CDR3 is TGTGCCAGCAGTTCCAGCGGGGAGCTGTTTTTT.

CDR3 in amino acids: CASSLDRQGRGEKLFF. The CDR3 DNA reads as TGTGCCAGCAGCTTAGATCGACAGGGCAGGGGTGAAAAACTGTTTTTT. J is TRBJ1-4 and V is TRBV7-9, with 7 bases fitting TRBD1. This CDR3 is built from 16 residues. Per the germline V gene, CDR1 is SEHNR and CDR2 is FQNEAQ (reference sequence). V shed 1 base and J 7 bases; nucleotides not matched to a gene: 9.

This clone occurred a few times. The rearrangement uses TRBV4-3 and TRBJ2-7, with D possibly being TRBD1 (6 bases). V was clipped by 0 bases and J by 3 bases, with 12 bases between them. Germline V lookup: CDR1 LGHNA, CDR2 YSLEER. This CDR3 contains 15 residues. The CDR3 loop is CASSQDPGTNYEQYF. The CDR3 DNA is TGCGCCAGCAGCCAAGACCCAGGGACAAACTACGAGCAGTACTTC.

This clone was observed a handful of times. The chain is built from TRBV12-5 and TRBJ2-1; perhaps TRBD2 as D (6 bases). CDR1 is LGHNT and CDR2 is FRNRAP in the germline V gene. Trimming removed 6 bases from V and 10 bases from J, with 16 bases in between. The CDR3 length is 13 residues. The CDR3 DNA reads TGTGCTAGTGGCCAATCTGGGGGGTGGGAGCAGTTCTTC. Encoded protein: CASGQSGGWEQFF.

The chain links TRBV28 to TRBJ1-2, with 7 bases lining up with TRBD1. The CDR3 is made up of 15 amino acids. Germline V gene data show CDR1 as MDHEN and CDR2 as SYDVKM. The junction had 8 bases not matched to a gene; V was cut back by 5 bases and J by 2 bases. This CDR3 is CASSRSGTANYGYTF. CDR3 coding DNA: TGTGCCAGCAGTCGATCCGGGACAGCAAACTATGGCTACACCTTC.

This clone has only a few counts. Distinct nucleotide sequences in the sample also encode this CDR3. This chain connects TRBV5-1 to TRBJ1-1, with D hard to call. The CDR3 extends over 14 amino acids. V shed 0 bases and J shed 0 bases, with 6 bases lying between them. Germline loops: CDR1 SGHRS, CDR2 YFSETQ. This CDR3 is CASSLGGVNTEAFF. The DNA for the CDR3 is TGCGCCAGCAGCTTGGGAGGAGTGAACACTGAAGCTTTCTTT.

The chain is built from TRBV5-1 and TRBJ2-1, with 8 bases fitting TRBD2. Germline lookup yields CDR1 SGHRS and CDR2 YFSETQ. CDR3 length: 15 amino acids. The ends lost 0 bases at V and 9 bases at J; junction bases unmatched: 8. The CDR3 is CASSLAGRAESEQFF. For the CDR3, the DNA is TGCGCCAGCAGCTTGGCCGGGAGGGCCGAAAGTGAGCAGTTCTTC.

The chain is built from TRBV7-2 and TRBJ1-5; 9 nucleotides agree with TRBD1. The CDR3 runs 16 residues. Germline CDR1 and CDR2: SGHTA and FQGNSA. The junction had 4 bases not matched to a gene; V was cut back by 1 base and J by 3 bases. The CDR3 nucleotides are TGTGCCAGCAGCTTAGAAGGACAGGGGTACAATCAGCCCCAGCATTTT. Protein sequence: CASSLEGQGYNQPQHF.

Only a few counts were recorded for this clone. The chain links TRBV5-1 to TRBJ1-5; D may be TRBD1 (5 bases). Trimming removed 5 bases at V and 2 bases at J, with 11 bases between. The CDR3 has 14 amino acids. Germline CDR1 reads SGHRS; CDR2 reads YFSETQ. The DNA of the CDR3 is TGCGCCAGCAGTCCAGGGTTTGGCAATCAGCCCCAGCATTTT. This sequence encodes CASSPGFGNQPQHF.

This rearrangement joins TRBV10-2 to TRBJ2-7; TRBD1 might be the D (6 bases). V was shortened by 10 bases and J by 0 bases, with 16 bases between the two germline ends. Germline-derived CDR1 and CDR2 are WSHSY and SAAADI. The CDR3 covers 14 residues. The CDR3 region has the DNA TGCGCCACCTACGACAGGTTCCACTCCTACGAGCAGTACTTC. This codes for CATYDRFHSYEQYF.

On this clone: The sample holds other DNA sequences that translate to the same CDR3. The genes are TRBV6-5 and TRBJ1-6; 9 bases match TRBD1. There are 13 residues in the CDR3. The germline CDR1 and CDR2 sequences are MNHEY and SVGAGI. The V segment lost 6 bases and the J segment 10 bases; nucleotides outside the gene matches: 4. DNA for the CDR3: TGTGCCAGCAGGGGACAGGGAAACTCACCCCTCCACTTT. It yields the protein CASRGQGNSPLHF.

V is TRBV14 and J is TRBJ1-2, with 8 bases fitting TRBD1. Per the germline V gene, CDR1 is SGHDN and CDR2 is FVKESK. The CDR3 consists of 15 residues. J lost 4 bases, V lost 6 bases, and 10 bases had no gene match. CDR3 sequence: CASSFGQGPLYGYTF. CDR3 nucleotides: TGTGCCAGCAGTTTCGGACAGGGCCCACTCTATGGCTACACCTTC.

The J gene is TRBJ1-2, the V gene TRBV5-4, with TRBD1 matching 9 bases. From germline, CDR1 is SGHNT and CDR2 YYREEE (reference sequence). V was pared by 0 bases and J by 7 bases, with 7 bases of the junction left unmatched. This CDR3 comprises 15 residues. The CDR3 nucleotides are TGTGCCAGCAGCTTGGCCCGACAGGGGGTGCGTGGCTACACCTTC. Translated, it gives CASSLARQGVRGYTF. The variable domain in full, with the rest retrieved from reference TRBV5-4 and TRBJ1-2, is ETGVTQSPTHLIKTRGQQVTLRCSSQSGHNTVSWYQQALGQGPQFIFQYYREEENGRGNFPPRFSGLQFPNYSSELNVNALELDDSALYLCASSLARQGVRGYTFGSGTRLTVV.

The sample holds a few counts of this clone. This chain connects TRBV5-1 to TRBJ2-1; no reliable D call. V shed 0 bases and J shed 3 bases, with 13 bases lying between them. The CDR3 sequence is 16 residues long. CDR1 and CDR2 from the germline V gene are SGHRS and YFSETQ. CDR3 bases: TGCGCCAGCAGCTTGGAACTGCGGCCTCTCTACAATGAGCAGTTCTTC. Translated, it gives CASSLELRPLYNEQFF. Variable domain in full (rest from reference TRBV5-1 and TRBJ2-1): KAGVTQTPRYLIKTRGQQVTLSCSPISGHRSVSWYQQTPGQGLQFLFEYFSETQRNKGNFPGRFSGRQFSNSRSEMNVSTLELGDSALYLCASSLELRPLYNEQFFGPGTRLTVL.

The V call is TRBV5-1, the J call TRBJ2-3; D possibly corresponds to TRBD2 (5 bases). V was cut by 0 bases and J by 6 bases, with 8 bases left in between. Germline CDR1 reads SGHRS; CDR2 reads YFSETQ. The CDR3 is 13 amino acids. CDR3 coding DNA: TGCGCCAGCAGCTTGGCCGGGGAGGATACGCAGTATTTT. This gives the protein CASSLAGEDTQYF.

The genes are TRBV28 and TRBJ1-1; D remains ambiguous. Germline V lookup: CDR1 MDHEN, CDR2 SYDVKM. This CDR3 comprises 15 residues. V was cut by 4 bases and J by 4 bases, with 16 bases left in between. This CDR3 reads CASSSPGRDGTEAFF. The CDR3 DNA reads TGTGCCAGCAGTTCCCCAGGACGGGATGGCACTGAAGCTTTCTTT.

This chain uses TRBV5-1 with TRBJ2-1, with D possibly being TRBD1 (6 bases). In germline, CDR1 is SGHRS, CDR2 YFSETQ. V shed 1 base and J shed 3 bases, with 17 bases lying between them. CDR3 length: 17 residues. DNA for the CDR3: TGCGCCAGCAGCTTGTTTAGTGGGCAGGGGATCTACAATGAGCAGTTCTTC. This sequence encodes CASSLFSGQGIYNEQFF.

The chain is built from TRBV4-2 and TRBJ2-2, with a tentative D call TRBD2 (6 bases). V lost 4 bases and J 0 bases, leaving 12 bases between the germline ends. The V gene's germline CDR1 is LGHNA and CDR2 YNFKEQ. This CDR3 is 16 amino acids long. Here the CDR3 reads CASSRDVAANTGELFF. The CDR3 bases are TGTGCCAGCAGCCGGGACGTAGCGGCGAACACCGGGGAGCTGTTTTTT.

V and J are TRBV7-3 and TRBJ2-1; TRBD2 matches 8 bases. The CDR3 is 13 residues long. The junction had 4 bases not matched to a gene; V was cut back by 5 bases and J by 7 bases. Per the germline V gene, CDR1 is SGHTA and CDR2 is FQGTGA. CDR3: CASSPGRGNEQFF. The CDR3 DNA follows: TGTGCCAGCAGCCCCGGGAGGGGGAATGAGCAGTTCTTC.

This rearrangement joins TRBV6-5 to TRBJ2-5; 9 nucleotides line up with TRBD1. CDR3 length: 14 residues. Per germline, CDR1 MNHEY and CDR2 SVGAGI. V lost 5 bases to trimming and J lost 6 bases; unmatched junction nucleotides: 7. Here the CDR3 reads CASSLGTGMKTQYF. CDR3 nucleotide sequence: TGTGCCAGCAGTCTGGGGACAGGGATGAAGACCCAGTACTTC.

The chain's CDR3 is CASSVGGTSLNEQYF. The CDR3 nucleotides are TGTGCCAGCAGTGTCGGGGGGACTAGCTTAAACGAGCAGTACTTC. The chain couples TRBV25-1 to TRBJ2-7; TRBD2 matches 9 bases. V shed 4 bases, J shed 5 bases, and the junction held 9 bases outside the gene matches. Germline CDR1 reads MGHDK; CDR2 reads SYGVNS. This CDR3 contains 15 residues.

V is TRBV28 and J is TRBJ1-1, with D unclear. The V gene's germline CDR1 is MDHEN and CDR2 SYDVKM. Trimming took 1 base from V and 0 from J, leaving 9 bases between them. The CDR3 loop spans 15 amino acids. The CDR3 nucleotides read TGTGCCAGCAGTTTATTAAGTCGGTTGAACACTGAAGCTTTCTTT. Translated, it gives CASSLLSRLNTEAFF.

The CDR3, as DNA: TGTGCCATCAGTGGGACGGGGGGGCGGAATGAGCAGTTCTTC. This translates into CAISGTGGRNEQFF. J is TRBJ2-1 and V is TRBV10-3; 8 nucleotides align to TRBD2. CDR1 is ENHRY, CDR2 SYGVKD, per germline. The CDR3 contains 14 residues. The V segment lost 4 bases and the J segment 7 bases; nucleotides outside the gene matches: 6.

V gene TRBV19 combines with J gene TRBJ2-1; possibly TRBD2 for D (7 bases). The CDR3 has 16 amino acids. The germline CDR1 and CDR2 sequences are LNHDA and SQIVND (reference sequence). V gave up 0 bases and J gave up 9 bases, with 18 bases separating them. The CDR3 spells CASSIDIGGAGREQFF. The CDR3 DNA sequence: TGTGCCAGTAGTATAGATATAGGGGGGGCGGGGCGTGAGCAGTTCTTC.

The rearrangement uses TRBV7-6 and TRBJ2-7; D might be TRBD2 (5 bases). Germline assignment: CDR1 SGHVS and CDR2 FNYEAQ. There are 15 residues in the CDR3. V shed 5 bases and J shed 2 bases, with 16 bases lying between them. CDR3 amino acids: CASSTGIGFTYEQYF. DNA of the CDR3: TGTGCCAGCAGCACGGGGATCGGGTTTACCTACGAGCAGTACTTC.

As DNA, the CDR3 is TGTGCCAGTAGTATATCGGTCGTGCAAATCGCTGAAGCTTTCTTT. This translates into CASSISVVQIAEAFF. The chain combines TRBV19 with TRBJ1-1, with no clear D. V gave up 2 bases and J gave up 6 bases, with 16 bases separating them. CDR1 LNHDA and CDR2 SQIVND come from the germline V gene (reference sequence). The CDR3 consists of 15 residues.